The 12 T cell receptor beta chains given below trace back to one sample, sequenced in a study of blood T cell repertoires in COVID-19. Only in-frame clones appear in the TCRdb table, and some are missing; sequencing was by immunoSEQ multiplex PCR. The sample shows under 150,000 clones, 84% of them seen only once. Sequencing was performed on PBMCs or T cells enriched from blood (not recorded which). These TCRs come from a man in his forties with acute COVID-19.

The chain recombines TRBV18 with TRBJ2-5, with 9 nucleotides matching TRBD1. The CDR3 contains 15 residues. V shed 5 bases and J 2 bases; nucleotides not matched to a gene: 6. Germline-derived CDR1 and CDR2 are KGHSH and LQKENI. The DNA of the CDR3 is TGTGCCAGCTCAAGAGGAGGACAGGGGCAAGAGACCCAGTACTTC. Its translation is CASSRGGQGQETQYF.

Only a few counts were recorded for this clone. The chain employs TRBV5-1 and TRBJ1-6; D not certain. Deletions cut 3 bases from V and 6 bases from J, with 13 bases between. The V gene's germline CDR1 is SGHRS and CDR2 YFSETQ. CDR3 length: 15 residues. For the CDR3, the DNA is TGCGCCAGCAGCTCCACAGACACCTTTAATTCACCCCTCCACTTT. Its translation: CASSSTDTFNSPLHF.

The chain recombines TRBV10-1 with TRBJ2-1, with D perhaps TRBD1 (7 bases). Germline CDR1 and CDR2: WNHNN and SYGVQD (reference sequence). V shed 2 bases and J shed 16 bases, with 18 bases lying between them. This CDR3 is built from 13 residues. CDR3 sequence (DNA): TGCGCCAGCAGTGAGACTGGCGGGACAGCCTATTTCTTC. This sequence encodes CASSETGGTAYFF.

The chain is built from TRBV12-3 or TRBV12-4 and TRBJ1-1; TRBD1 matches 7 bases. With V trimmed by 8 bases and J by 6 bases, 9 bases remained unmatched. The CDR3 loop spans 13 amino acids. CDR3 loop: CASGSGGYSEAFF. CDR3 in DNA: TGTGCCAGCGGATCAGGGGGTTACTCTGAAGCTTTCTTT.

A few counts support this clone. The rearrangement joins TRBV6-2 or TRBV6-3 to TRBJ2-1; 7 nucleotides line up with TRBD2. The CDR3 contains 21 residues. Germline loops: CDR1 MNHEY, CDR2 SVGEGT. V shed 3 bases, J shed 1 base, and the junction held 21 bases outside the gene matches. CDR3 in amino acids: CASSYPGSSGERGISYNEQFF. In DNA, the CDR3 is TGTGCCAGCAGTTATCCGGGTTCTAGCGGCGAAAGAGGAATATCCTACAATGAGCAGTTCTTC.

This chain uses TRBV6-5 with TRBJ2-7; 7 nucleotides match TRBD2. CDR1 is MNHEY, CDR2 SVGAGI, per germline. V shed 3 bases, J shed 4 bases, and the junction held 3 bases outside the gene matches. CDR3 length equals 13 residues. The DNA for the CDR3 is TGTGCCAGCAGTTATGGGGAGGGGTACGAGCAGTACTTC. This gives the protein CASSYGEGYEQYF.

This clone was seen only a few times. The chain employs TRBV10-3 and TRBJ2-7; D gene unclear. This CDR3 is 13 amino acids long. CDR1 is ENHRY and CDR2 is SYGVKD in the germline V gene. V lost 3 bases, J lost 1 base, and 7 bases lay in between. CDR3 coding DNA: TGTGCCATCAGTGACCCTCTATCCTACGAGCAGTACTTC. It is translated as CAISDPLSYEQYF.

Only one count was recorded for this clone. The chain couples TRBV6-5 to TRBJ1-2, with a weak D call TRBD1 (5 bases). Trimming stripped 5 bases from V and 5 bases from J, with 12 bases between. Germline loops: CDR1 MNHEY, CDR2 SVGAGI. This CDR3 has 13 residues. The CDR3 here is CASSSGASYGYTF. The CDR3 nucleotides read TGTGCCAGCAGTAGCGGGGCATCATATGGCTACACCTTC.

This chain uses TRBV28 with TRBJ2-7, with 8 bases aligning to TRBD2. Germline CDR1 reads MDHEN; CDR2 reads SYDVKM. The CDR3 has 13 residues. After removal of 7 bases from V and 6 bases from J, the junction contained 8 bases not matched to a gene. Here the CDR3 reads CASKLGTSVEQYF. As DNA, the CDR3 is TGTGCCAGCAAGCTCGGGACTAGTGTCGAGCAGTACTTC.

For the CDR3, the DNA is TGCGCCAGCAGCCGCTGGGGGGCTAATGAAAAACTGTTTTTT. It codes for CASSRWGANEKLFF. The rearrangement joins TRBV5-1 to TRBJ1-4; possibly TRBD1 for D (5 bases). Trimming pared 4 bases from V and 3 bases from J, leaving 10 bases between. Looked up from germline, CDR1 is SGHRS and CDR2 is YFSETQ. CDR3 size: 14 residues.

The gene calls are TRBV28 and TRBJ2-7, with 7 bases that match TRBD2. V was pared by 8 bases and J by 3 bases, with 13 bases of the junction left unmatched. This CDR3 is built from 15 residues. Germline CDR1 and CDR2: MDHEN and SYDVKM. CDR3 sequence (DNA): TGTGCCAGCGGGACCTGGGGGGGGGATAACTACGAGCAGTACTTC. As protein: CASGTWGGDNYEQYF.

V and J are TRBV18 and TRBJ2-6; D gene unclear. Per the germline V gene, CDR1 is KGHSH and CDR2 is LQKENI. CDR3 length: 17 amino acids. Trimming removed 2 bases at V and 1 base at J, with 12 bases between. Here the CDR3 DNA reads TGTGCCAGCTCACCATCTTTGACACCGTCTGGGGCCAACGTCCTGACTTTC. Its protein is CASSPSLTPSGANVLTF.